What follows describes a single TCR beta chain. Its antigen is currently not known. No much larger clonotype is one base removed from it; base qualities were not supplied. The data originate from a study of control samples from healthy donors and cancer patients (dated by TCRdb to 2020 to 2022). According to the germline V gene (reference sequence), CDR1 reads LGHDT and CDR2 reads YNNKEL. The CDR3 goes from the cysteine to the phenylalanine over 14 residues. The kept DNA is CDR3 alone, 42 bases in frame from the first base. V and J are truncated by 1 base and 8 bases respectively, leaving an intervening sequence of 14 bases. Library construction relied on the immunoSEQ multiplex PCR assay. This is the immuneACCESS table as TCRdb keeps it, with only in-frame sequences that have V and J called. A part of the clones is gone; compared with another copy, unresolved V genes explain less than half, and the rest is unexplained. Counted in this sample were about 100,000 clones; about 82% of them appeared once. The ten largest clones represent approximately 20% of the sample.

The sequencing input was blood. The source is a man aged 25-40 years in good health. The rearranged chain carries TRBV3-1 (or the pseudogene TRBV3-2) and TRBJ2-5; the D gene cannot be resolved reliably. CDR3 loop: CASSQAAGEITQYF. The DNA sequence is TGTGCCAGCAGCCAAGCGGCCGGAGAGATTACCCAGTACTTC.